This T cell receptor beta chain emerged from a study of T-cell reconstitution after alpha-beta-depleted transplantation in children. Findings and caveats of the study: Expanded graft clones numbering several hundred reportedly gave rise to alpha-beta T cells about two months after transplant.

This clonotype has just a few counts. Its target is not known. Preparing the TCRbeta library involved the use of unique molecular identifiers. TCRdb reprocessed the PCR reads with MiXCR, giving one entry per CDR3 protein. The table lists approximately 430,000 distinct CDR3 sequences, about 16% of them singletons. Germline CDR1 and CDR2: DFQATT and SNEGSKA (reference sequence). The CDR3 runs to 14 residues. Between the trimmed V and J ends, which lost 1 base and 3 bases, there was a span of 10 bases. This chain uses TRBV20-1 with TRBJ1-5, with a tentative D call TRBD1 (6 bases). This TCR was sampled from a boy younger than two who had a stem cell transplant for Wiskott-Aldrich syndrome, so the T cells may come from the graft donor. Specimen: PBMCs, mostly from graft donor cells, collected 360 days after TCRalphabeta/CD19-depleted stem cell transplant. CDR3 DNA sequence: TGCAGTGCTAGAGCCCCAGGGGCCAATCAGCCCCAGCATTTT. Protein sequence: CSARAPGANQPQHF.